One sample yielded the 13 T cell receptor beta chains listed below, sequenced in a study of T-cell memory formation after mild COVID-19. TCRdb reanalysed the 5' RACE reads using MiXCR and keeps one entry per CDR3 protein. The repertoire has about 190,000 distinct CDR3 sequences, more than 25% of them found once; the top ten carry 10% to 12%. The sample consisted of PBMCs or a T cell subset sorted from them (not recorded which). The receptors derive from an adult woman who had mild COVID-19 (a few samples of this study predate the infection). Cell type and time point are not known.

The table lists this clonotype with a few counts. The chain couples TRBV6-5 to TRBJ2-7, with 12 bases that match TRBD2. This CDR3 region has 15 residues. V shed 6 bases and J 6 bases; nucleotides not matched to a gene: 9. Germline lookup yields CDR1 MNHEY and CDR2 SVGAGI. The CDR3 DNA follows: TGTGCCAGCAGGGCACGACTAGCGGGAGCGCTCGAGCAGTACTTC. Protein: CASRARLAGALEQYF.

This chain uses TRBV5-6 with TRBJ2-1; 7 positions agree with TRBD2. This CDR3 spans 15 amino acids. Germline assignment: CDR1 SGHDT and CDR2 YYEEEE. V lost 7 bases and J lost 4; bases outside the gene matches: 11. CDR3 nucleotides: TGTGCCAGCGTCGGGTTGGGAGGGGCTTACAATGAGCAGTTCTTC. Protein sequence: CASVGLGGAYNEQFF.

The CDR3 is CASSLRRDGYTF. The CDR3, as DNA: TGTGCCAGCAGCTTACGGCGGGATGGCTACACCTTC. This rearrangement joins TRBV7-2 to TRBJ1-2, with D hard to call. Per the germline V gene, CDR1 is SGHTA and CDR2 is FQGNSA. Deletions cut 2 bases from V and 6 bases from J, with 7 bases between. The CDR3 has 12 residues.

This clonotype was found a few times. The rearrangement links TRBV5-1 to TRBJ1-6; D perhaps matches TRBD1 (5 bases). The V and J ends lost 1 base and 7 bases respectively, with 9 bases between them. The germline V gene has CDR1 SGHRS and CDR2 YFSETQ. The CDR3 has 14 amino acids. For the CDR3, the DNA is TGCGCCAGCAGCTTGAGTCGGGGGAATTCACCCCTCCACTTT. Translating it yields CASSLSRGNSPLHF.

The chain couples TRBV7-2 to TRBJ2-3, with D tentatively TRBD2 (5 bases). V was trimmed by 5 bases and J by 1 base, leaving 10 bases between them. Germline V gene sequence: CDR1 SGHTA, CDR2 FQGNSA. The CDR3 is 14 amino acids. Here the CDR3 reads CASSRESGTDTQYF. In nucleotides, the CDR3 is TGTGCCAGCAGCCGGGAATCGGGCACAGATACGCAGTATTTT.

V is TRBV6-5 and J is TRBJ2-1; the D call may be TRBD1 or TRBD2 (5 bases each). V was pared by 7 bases and J by 9 bases, with 13 bases between. Per germline, CDR1 MNHEY and CDR2 SVGAGI. The CDR3 spans 12 residues. The CDR3 loop reads CASTSIGAEQFF. CDR3 coding DNA: TGTGCCAGCACCTCTATCGGGGCTGAGCAGTTCTTC.

The chain is built from TRBV20-1 and TRBJ1-1, with D possibly TRBD1 on 6 matching bases. Looked up from germline, CDR1 is DFQATT and CDR2 is SNEGSKA (reference sequence). V lost 6 bases, J lost 0 bases, and 11 bases lay in between. The CDR3 is 13 amino acids. The CDR3 protein is CSALDRLNTEAFF. The CDR3 DNA follows: TGCAGTGCGTTGGACAGACTGAACACTGAAGCTTTCTTT.

In its sample, this clonotype was seen a few times. The chain has TRBV19 and TRBJ2-7; D might be TRBD2 (5 bases). The CDR3 is made up of 14 amino acids. The germline V gene has CDR1 LNHDA and CDR2 SQIVND (reference sequence). Trimming removed 6 bases at V and 6 bases at J, with 18 bases between. In DNA, the CDR3 is TGTGCCAGTAGCCTAACCGGGGTTCTCGGCGAGCAGTACTTC. This sequence encodes CASSLTGVLGEQYF.

The chain carries TRBV4-1 and TRBJ2-3, with D possibly being TRBD2 (6 bases). The length of the CDR3 is 13 residues. Looked up from germline, CDR1 is MGHRA and CDR2 is YSYEKL. V was trimmed by 4 bases and J by 3 bases, leaving 8 bases between them. CDR3 sequence: CASSLRGTDTQYF. CDR3 DNA sequence: TGCGCCAGCAGCCTTCGGGGGACAGATACGCAGTATTTT.

This clonotype was recorded a few times. This chain joins TRBV6-5 and TRBJ2-3; D may be TRBD2 (5 bases). The CDR3 totals 16 residues. Trimming removed 6 bases from V and 5 bases from J, with 21 bases in between. CDR1 is MNHEY, CDR2 SVGAGI, per germline. CDR3 DNA sequence: TGTGCCAGCAGCCAACCCCTAGCCGGCGCAGTAGATACGCAGTATTTT. This gives the protein CASSQPLAGAVDTQYF.

There are a few counts of this clonotype. V gene TRBV4-2 combines with J gene TRBJ2-1; 9 positions match TRBD2. The V gene end was trimmed by 6 bases and the J gene end by 10 bases; junction bases not matched to a gene: 13. Looked up from germline, CDR1 is LGHNA and CDR2 is YNFKEQ. CDR3 length: 15 residues. In DNA form, the CDR3 reads TGTGCCAGCAGTACAGGGTCTAGCGGGGTTCGAGAGCAGTTCTTC. As protein: CASSTGSSGVREQFF.

The chain couples TRBV6-2 or TRBV6-3 to TRBJ1-1; D remains unclear. Trimming removed 10 bases from V and 4 bases from J, with 16 bases in between. The germline gives CDR1 MNHEY, CDR2 SVGEGT. The length of the CDR3 is 13 residues. CDR3 residues: CAISRAVATEAFF. The CDR3 bases are TGTGCCATCTCGAGGGCCGTAGCCACTGAAGCTTTCTTT.

CDR3 in amino acids: CASSVPRGDRAHAGELFF. The DNA for the CDR3 is TGTGCCAGCAGCGTACCCCGTGGGGACAGGGCGCACGCCGGGGAGCTGTTTTTT. The chain combines TRBV9 with TRBJ2-2, with 9 bases matching TRBD1. Losses at the gene ends were 1 base for V and 6 bases for J; bases not matched to a gene: 13. CDR3 size: 18 residues. Germline-derived CDR1 and CDR2 are SGDLS and YYNGEE.